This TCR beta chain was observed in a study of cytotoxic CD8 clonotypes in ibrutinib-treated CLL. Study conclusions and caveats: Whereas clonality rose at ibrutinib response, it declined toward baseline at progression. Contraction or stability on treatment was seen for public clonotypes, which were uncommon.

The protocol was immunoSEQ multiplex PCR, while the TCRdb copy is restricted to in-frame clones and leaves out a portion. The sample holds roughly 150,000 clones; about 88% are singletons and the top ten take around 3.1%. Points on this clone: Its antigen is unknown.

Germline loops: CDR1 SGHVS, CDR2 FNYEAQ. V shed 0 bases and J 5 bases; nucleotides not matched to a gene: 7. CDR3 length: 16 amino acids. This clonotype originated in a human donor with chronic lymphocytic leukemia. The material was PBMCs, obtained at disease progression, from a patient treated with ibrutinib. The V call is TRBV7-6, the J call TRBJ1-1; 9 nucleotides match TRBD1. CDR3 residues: CASSLAPGQGLTEAFF. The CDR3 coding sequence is TGTGCCAGCAGCTTAGCCCCGGGACAGGGTTTGACTGAAGCTTTCTTT.